This T cell receptor beta chain was found in a study of blood T cell repertoires in COVID-19. Study summary: The samples span acute and convalescent COVID-19 from the United States, Italy and Spain. T cells, B-cell-depleted T cells, or PBMCs provided the cDNA or gDNA that served as material.

Original analysis: It was from reference gene primer amplification that nucleated cell counts were estimated. Generated by immunoSEQ multiplex PCR, the TCRdb table keeps only in-frame clones and is missing some. V and J calls and clone size are given by that table; D and trimming were obtained from the DNA. The table lists tens of thousands of clones, roughly 86% of them singletons. This TCR was sampled from a man aged 65 to 79 with acute or convalescent COVID-19. Sample: peripheral blood.

The chain's CDR3 is CASSLSLGQQETQYF. The CDR3, as DNA: TGTGCCAGCAGCTTAAGCTTAGGACAGCAAGAGACCCAGTACTTC. The genes are TRBV7-3 and TRBJ2-5; D is possibly TRBD1 (6 bases). The CDR3 has 15 amino acids. V was pared by 1 base and J by 2 bases, with 11 bases between. Germline CDR1 reads SGHTA; CDR2 reads FQGTGA.